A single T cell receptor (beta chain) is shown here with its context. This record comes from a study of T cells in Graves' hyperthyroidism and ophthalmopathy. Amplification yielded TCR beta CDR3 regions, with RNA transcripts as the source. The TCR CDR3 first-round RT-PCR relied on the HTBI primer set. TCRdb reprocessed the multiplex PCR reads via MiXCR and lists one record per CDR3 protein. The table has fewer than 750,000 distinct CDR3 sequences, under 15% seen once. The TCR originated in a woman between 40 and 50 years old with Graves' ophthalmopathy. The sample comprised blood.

The CDR3 loop is CASSQSFSGQKNYGYTF. The CDR3, as DNA: TGTGCCAGCAGTCAATCCTTCTCGGGACAGAAGAACTATGGCTACACCTTC. The chain is built from TRBV28 and TRBJ1-2, with 7 bases aligning to TRBD1. The germline V gene encodes CDR1 MDHEN and CDR2 SYDVKM. The V and J ends lost 5 bases and 2 bases, in that order; junction bases with no gene match: 14. The CDR3 is made up of 17 amino acids.